A selection of T cell receptor beta chains follows, all from one sample in a study of T cell clones after liver transplantation. The table came from immunoSEQ multiplex PCR; TCRdb's copy has only in-frame clones and leaves some out. The sample lists around 19,000 clones, approximately 88% occurring once. The sequences come from CD8+ T cells from blood, collected before liver transplant. Receptors were obtained from a human donor who received a liver transplant. Each CDR3 is given with its conserved first and last residue. The order of the fields is J gene, clone size, D gene, V gene, CDR3 protein, CDR3 DNA. The D gene is left open where the match is weak. Clone size is stated in some rows and not others, as once, few, many or a class when expanded.

j_call: TRBJ1-5; clone_size: few; d_call: .; v_call: TRBV5-4; cdr3_aa: CASSSFGQPQHF; cdr3_nt: TGTGCCAGCAGCTCGTTCGGTCAGCCCCAGCATTTT
j_call: TRBJ1-1; clone_size: .; d_call: .; v_call: TRBV4-3; cdr3_aa: CASSLSRAGSPHVF; cdr3_nt: TGCGCCAGCAGCCTCAGCCGGGCGGGGTCCCCTCATGTTTTT
j_call: TRBJ1-2; clone_size: .; d_call: .; v_call: TRBV9; cdr3_aa: CASSPRGGADYGYTF; cdr3_nt: TGTGCCAGCAGCCCCCGAGGGGGGGCTGACTATGGCTACACCTTC
j_call: TRBJ2-7; clone_size: .; d_call: .; v_call: TRBV4-1; cdr3_aa: CASSLGGPGASYEQYF; cdr3_nt: TGCGCCAGCAGCCTAGGAGGCCCAGGGGCATCGTACGAGCAGTACTTC
j_call: TRBJ2-7; clone_size: .; d_call: .; v_call: TRBV4-3; cdr3_aa: CASSQMGLPHEQYF; cdr3_nt: TGCGCCAGCAGCCAGATGGGACTGCCCCACGAGCAGTACTTC
j_call: TRBJ2-7; clone_size: .; d_call: .; v_call: TRBV28; cdr3_aa: CASSTNGYIGLPGGQYF; cdr3_nt: TGTGCCAGCAGTACTAACGGATACATCGGGCTCCCCGGTGGGCAGTACTTC
j_call: TRBJ1-2; clone_size: few; d_call: .; v_call: TRBV9; cdr3_aa: CASSVGDSGPYGYTF; cdr3_nt: TGTGCCAGCAGCGTAGGAGACAGCGGCCCCTATGGCTACACCTTC
j_call: TRBJ2-5; clone_size: .; d_call: .; v_call: TRBV2; cdr3_aa: CASSEVFVGGRGETQYF; cdr3_nt: TGTGCCAGCAGTGAAGTGTTCGTCGGCGGGCGAGGGGAGACCCAGTACTTC
j_call: TRBJ2-7; clone_size: .; d_call: .; v_call: TRBV6-9; cdr3_aa: CASSYGDSYEQYF; cdr3_nt: TGTGCCAGCAGTTACGGCGACTCCTACGAGCAGTACTTC
j_call: TRBJ1-1; clone_size: once; d_call: .; v_call: TRBV27; cdr3_aa: CASRGLEDTEAFF; cdr3_nt: TGTGCCAGCAGAGGCCTTGAGGACACTGAAGCTTTCTTT
j_call: TRBJ2-1; clone_size: .; d_call: .; v_call: TRBV6-1; cdr3_aa: CASSELTSNEQFF; cdr3_nt: TGTGCCAGCAGTGAGCTGACCTCTAACGAGCAGTTCTTC
j_call: TRBJ2-7; clone_size: .; d_call: .; v_call: TRBV10-3; cdr3_aa: CAIMVAEGEQYF; cdr3_nt: TGTGCCATCATGGTAGCAGAAGGGGAGCAGTACTTC
j_call: TRBJ2-1; clone_size: .; d_call: .; v_call: TRBV29-1; cdr3_aa: CSVLFLEQFF; cdr3_nt: TGCAGCGTTCTATTCCTAGAGCAGTTCTTC
j_call: TRBJ2-2; clone_size: once; d_call: .; v_call: TRBV30; cdr3_aa: CAWTTGIINTGELFF; cdr3_nt: TGTGCCTGGACTACCGGGATTATCAACACCGGGGAGCTGTTTTTT
j_call: TRBJ2-5; clone_size: .; d_call: TRBD2; v_call: TRBV4-1; cdr3_aa: CASSQEGGTGLAGDQTQYF; cdr3_nt: TGCGCCAGCAGCCAAGAAGGAGGTACGGGACTAGCGGGAGATCAGACCCAGTACTTC
j_call: TRBJ2-1; clone_size: .; d_call: TRBD2; v_call: TRBV9; cdr3_aa: CASSVDGGGTYNEQFF; cdr3_nt: TGTGCCAGCAGCGTAGATGGCGGGGGAACTTACAATGAGCAGTTCTTC
j_call: TRBJ2-3; clone_size: .; d_call: .; v_call: TRBV29-1; cdr3_aa: CSVEGQVADTQYF; cdr3_nt: TGCAGCGTAGAAGGGCAGGTAGCAGATACGCAGTATTTT
j_call: TRBJ1-1; clone_size: .; d_call: .; v_call: TRBV7-9; cdr3_aa: CASSWQVMNTEAFF; cdr3_nt: TGTGCCAGCAGCTGGCAGGTCATGAACACTGAAGCTTTCTTT
j_call: TRBJ1-1; clone_size: medium-sized; d_call: TRBD1; v_call: TRBV4-1; cdr3_aa: CASSQDMGQGSEAFF; cdr3_nt: TGCGCCAGCAGCCAAGATATGGGACAGGGTTCTGAAGCTTTCTTT
j_call: TRBJ1-2; clone_size: .; d_call: TRBD1; v_call: TRBV9; cdr3_aa: CASSVEGGLYGYTF; cdr3_nt: TGTGCCAGCAGCGTTGAAGGGGGCCTCTATGGCTACACCTTC
j_call: TRBJ1-1; clone_size: .; d_call: .; v_call: TRBV9; cdr3_aa: CASSVGVGTEAFF; cdr3_nt: TGTGCCAGCAGCGTAGGAGTGGGTACTGAAGCTTTCTTT
j_call: TRBJ2-7; clone_size: .; d_call: .; v_call: TRBV4-3; cdr3_aa: CASSQGPGPRPYEQYF; cdr3_nt: TGCGCCAGCAGCCAAGGTCCGGGACCCCGACCCTACGAGCAGTACTTC
j_call: TRBJ1-2; clone_size: .; d_call: .; v_call: TRBV9; cdr3_aa: CASSARNYGYTF; cdr3_nt: TGTGCCAGCAGCGCAAGGAACTATGGCTACACCTTC
j_call: TRBJ2-1; clone_size: .; d_call: .; v_call: TRBV6-5; cdr3_aa: CASSYLGVRDEQFF; cdr3_nt: TGTGCCAGCAGTTATCTCGGTGTTAGGGATGAGCAGTTCTTC
j_call: TRBJ1-4; clone_size: .; d_call: TRBD1; v_call: TRBV7-6; cdr3_aa: CASSFLPLDRANEKLFF; cdr3_nt: TGTGCCAGCAGCTTTTTACCCCTCGACAGGGCGAATGAAAAACTGTTTTTT
j_call: TRBJ2-7; clone_size: .; d_call: .; v_call: TRBV6-4; cdr3_aa: CASSVVGRGGESYEQYF; cdr3_nt: TGTGCCAGCAGTGTCGTCGGTAGAGGGGGTGAATCCTACGAGCAGTACTTC
j_call: TRBJ2-7; clone_size: .; d_call: TRBD2; v_call: TRBV28; cdr3_aa: CASSLAPFGLAGVYEQYF; cdr3_nt: TGTGCCAGCAGTTTGGCCCCCTTCGGACTAGCGGGAGTATACGAGCAGTACTTC
j_call: TRBJ2-7; clone_size: .; d_call: .; v_call: TRBV21-1; cdr3_aa: CASSKDIGGLAIYEQYF; cdr3_nt: TGTGCCAGCAGCAAAGATATAGGCGGACTAGCGATATACGAGCAGTACTTC
j_call: TRBJ2-1; clone_size: .; d_call: .; v_call: TRBV27; cdr3_aa: CASTLGGSSREQFF; cdr3_nt: TGTGCCAGCACCCTGGGGGGAAGTTCGCGTGAGCAGTTCTTC
j_call: TRBJ2-2; clone_size: .; d_call: .; v_call: TRBV4-1; cdr3_aa: CASSQDEPAGELFF; cdr3_nt: TGCGCCAGCAGCCAAGACGAGCCGGCCGGGGAGCTGTTTTTT
j_call: TRBJ2-7; clone_size: few; d_call: .; v_call: TRBV5-6; cdr3_aa: CASSLGGGYSYEQYF; cdr3_nt: TGTGCCAGCAGCTTGGGGGGCGGCTACTCCTACGAGCAGTACTTC
j_call: TRBJ2-1; clone_size: once; d_call: .; v_call: TRBV27; cdr3_aa: CASSLFVFGGEQFF; cdr3_nt: TGTGCCAGCAGTTTATTCGTCTTCGGGGGTGAGCAGTTCTTC
j_call: TRBJ2-3; clone_size: .; d_call: TRBD2; v_call: TRBV9; cdr3_aa: CASSETSGSADTQYF; cdr3_nt: TGTGCCAGCAGCGAGACTAGCGGGAGCGCAGATACGCAGTATTTT
j_call: TRBJ2-5; clone_size: .; d_call: TRBD2; v_call: TRBV6-5; cdr3_aa: CASSYGAGDQETQYF; cdr3_nt: TGTGCCAGCAGTTACGGGGCGGGGGACCAAGAGACCCAGTACTTC
j_call: TRBJ2-4; clone_size: .; d_call: .; v_call: TRBV5-1; cdr3_aa: CASSLEGLGKNIQYF; cdr3_nt: TGCGCCAGCAGCTTGGAAGGGTTAGGCAAAAACATTCAGTACTTC
j_call: TRBJ2-7; clone_size: .; d_call: TRBD2; v_call: TRBV27; cdr3_aa: CASSLGTSGKVQYF; cdr3_nt: TGTGCCAGCAGCTTGGGGACTAGCGGGAAAGTTCAGTACTTC
j_call: TRBJ2-1; clone_size: .; d_call: .; v_call: TRBV28; cdr3_aa: CASMGNEQFF; cdr3_nt: TGTGCCAGCATGGGGAATGAGCAGTTCTTC
j_call: TRBJ2-5; clone_size: .; d_call: TRBD2; v_call: TRBV6-5; cdr3_aa: CASSYLAGAQETQYF; cdr3_nt: TGTGCCAGCAGTTACTTGGCGGGAGCCCAGGAGACCCAGTACTTC
j_call: TRBJ1-3; clone_size: .; d_call: .; v_call: TRBV27; cdr3_aa: CASRSGRLNTIYF; cdr3_nt: TGTGCCAGCAGGTCCGGCCGACTAAACACCATATATTTT
j_call: TRBJ2-2; clone_size: .; d_call: TRBD2; v_call: TRBV19; cdr3_aa: CASSILAGGELFF; cdr3_nt: TGTGCCAGTAGTATACTAGCGGGAGGGGAGCTGTTTTTT
j_call: TRBJ2-7; clone_size: .; d_call: .; v_call: TRBV19; cdr3_aa: CASSIQGREQYF; cdr3_nt: TGTGCCAGTAGTATTCAGGGCCGCGAGCAGTACTTC
j_call: TRBJ2-1; clone_size: .; d_call: TRBD2; v_call: TRBV28; cdr3_aa: CASSQGLAGVNEQFF; cdr3_nt: TGTGCCAGCAGTCAGGGACTAGCGGGAGTAAATGAGCAGTTCTTC
j_call: TRBJ2-5; clone_size: few; d_call: .; v_call: TRBV5-4; cdr3_aa: CASSSNRGTAETQYF; cdr3_nt: TGTGCCAGCAGCTCAAACCGCGGGACAGCGGAGACCCAGTACTTC
j_call: TRBJ2-1; clone_size: .; d_call: TRBD2; v_call: TRBV6-1; cdr3_aa: CASSGSSSYNEQFF; cdr3_nt: TGTGCCAGTAGCGGGAGCAGCTCCTACAATGAGCAGTTCTTC
j_call: TRBJ2-7; clone_size: .; d_call: TRBD1; v_call: TRBV28; cdr3_aa: CASSFTPTGSNEQYF; cdr3_nt: TGTGCCAGCAGTTTTACTCCGACAGGGAGTAACGAGCAGTACTTC
j_call: TRBJ2-5; clone_size: .; d_call: .; v_call: TRBV27; cdr3_aa: CASSFLDAETQYF; cdr3_nt: TGTGCCAGCAGTTTTCTAGATGCGGAGACCCAGTACTTC
j_call: TRBJ1-5; clone_size: .; d_call: .; v_call: TRBV27; cdr3_aa: CASSLFRGDNQPQHF; cdr3_nt: TGTGCCAGCAGTTTATTCAGGGGAGACAATCAGCCCCAGCATTTT
j_call: TRBJ1-2; clone_size: .; d_call: TRBD1; v_call: TRBV5-1; cdr3_aa: CASSLAGTGNGYTF; cdr3_nt: TGCGCCAGCAGCTTGGCCGGGACAGGGAATGGCTACACCTTC
j_call: TRBJ2-6; clone_size: once; d_call: .; v_call: TRBV7-9; cdr3_aa: CASVLSNSPFLSGANVLTF; cdr3_nt: TGTGCCAGCGTCCTCAGTAACAGTCCTTTTCTCTCTGGGGCCAACGTCCTGACTTTC
j_call: TRBJ2-2; clone_size: .; d_call: TRBD2; v_call: TRBV5-1; cdr3_aa: CASSLWEGQSGELFF; cdr3_nt: TGCGCCAGCAGCTTGTGGGAGGGCCAGAGCGGGGAGCTGTTTTTT
j_call: TRBJ2-1; clone_size: .; d_call: .; v_call: TRBV7-8; cdr3_aa: CASSLLVRSNEQFF; cdr3_nt: TGTGCCAGCAGCTTACTTGTGCGGAGCAATGAGCAGTTCTTC
j_call: TRBJ2-7; clone_size: .; d_call: .; v_call: TRBV7-9; cdr3_aa: CASSLEAESNEQYF; cdr3_nt: TGTGCCAGCAGCTTAGAGGCAGAATCCAACGAGCAGTACTTC
j_call: TRBJ1-1; clone_size: .; d_call: TRBD1; v_call: TRBV27; cdr3_aa: CASRHYRGLDTEAFF; cdr3_nt: TGTGCCAGCAGGCACTACAGGGGCTTGGACACTGAAGCTTTCTTT
j_call: TRBJ2-7; clone_size: .; d_call: .; v_call: TRBV19; cdr3_aa: CASSVGITYEQYF; cdr3_nt: TGTGCCAGTAGTGTCGGAATAACCTACGAGCAGTACTTC
j_call: TRBJ2-7; clone_size: .; d_call: TRBD1; v_call: TRBV5-4; cdr3_aa: CASSLDRSYEQYF; cdr3_nt: TGTGCCAGCAGCCTGGACAGGTCCTACGAGCAGTACTTC
j_call: TRBJ2-5; clone_size: .; d_call: .; v_call: TRBV6-5; cdr3_aa: CASSYGHRETQYF; cdr3_nt: TGTGCCAGCAGTTACGGCCACAGGGAGACCCAGTACTTC
j_call: TRBJ1-5; clone_size: .; d_call: .; v_call: TRBV7-6; cdr3_aa: CASSSLGGDQPQHF; cdr3_nt: TGTGCCAGCAGCTCCTTGGGGGGCGATCAGCCCCAGCATTTT